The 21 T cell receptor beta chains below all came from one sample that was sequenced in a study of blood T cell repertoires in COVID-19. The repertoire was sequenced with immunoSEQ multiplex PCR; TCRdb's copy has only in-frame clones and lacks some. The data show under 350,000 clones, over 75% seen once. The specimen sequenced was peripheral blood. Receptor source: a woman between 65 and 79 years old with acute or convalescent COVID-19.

The CDR3 loop is CASSTSTGATEAFF. The CDR3 nucleotides are TGTGCCAGCAGCACCTCGACAGGGGCTACTGAAGCTTTCTTT. This chain joins TRBV7-9 and TRBJ1-1; 8 bases align to TRBD1. The ends lost 5 bases at V and 5 bases at J; junction bases unmatched: 7. This CDR3 comprises 14 residues. Germline lookup yields CDR1 SEHNR and CDR2 FQNEAQ (reference sequence).

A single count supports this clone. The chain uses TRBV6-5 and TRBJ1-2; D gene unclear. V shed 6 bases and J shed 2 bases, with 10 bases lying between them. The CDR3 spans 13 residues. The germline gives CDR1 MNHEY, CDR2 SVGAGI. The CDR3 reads CASRRAVNYGYTF. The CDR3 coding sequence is TGTGCCAGCAGGAGGGCCGTAAACTATGGCTACACCTTC.

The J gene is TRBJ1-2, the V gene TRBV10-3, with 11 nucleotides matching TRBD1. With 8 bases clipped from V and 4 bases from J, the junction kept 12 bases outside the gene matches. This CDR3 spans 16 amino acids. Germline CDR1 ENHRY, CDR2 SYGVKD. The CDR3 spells CAIGADRGLLGYGYTF. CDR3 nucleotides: TGTGCCATCGGCGCGGACAGGGGGCTTTTGGGCTATGGCTACACCTTC.

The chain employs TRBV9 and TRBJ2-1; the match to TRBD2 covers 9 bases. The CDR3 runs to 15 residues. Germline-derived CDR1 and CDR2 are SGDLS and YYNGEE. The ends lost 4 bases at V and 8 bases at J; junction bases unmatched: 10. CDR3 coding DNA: TGTGCCAGCAGCCCCTATAGCGGGGGCCAGCATGAGCAGTTCTTC. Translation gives CASSPYSGGQHEQFF.

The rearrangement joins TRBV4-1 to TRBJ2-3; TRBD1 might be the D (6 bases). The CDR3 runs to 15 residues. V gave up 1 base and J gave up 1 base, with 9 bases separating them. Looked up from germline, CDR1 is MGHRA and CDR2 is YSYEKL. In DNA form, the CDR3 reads TGCGCCAGCAGCCAAGGAAAGGGGGGCACAGATACGCAGTATTTT. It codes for CASSQGKGGTDTQYF.

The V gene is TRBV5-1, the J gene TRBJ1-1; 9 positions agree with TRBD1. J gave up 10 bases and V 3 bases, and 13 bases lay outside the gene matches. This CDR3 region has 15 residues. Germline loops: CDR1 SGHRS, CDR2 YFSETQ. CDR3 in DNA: TGCGCCAGCAGCTCTCAAACAGGGGGCAGTGATGGAGCTTTCTTT. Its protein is CASSSQTGGSDGAFF.

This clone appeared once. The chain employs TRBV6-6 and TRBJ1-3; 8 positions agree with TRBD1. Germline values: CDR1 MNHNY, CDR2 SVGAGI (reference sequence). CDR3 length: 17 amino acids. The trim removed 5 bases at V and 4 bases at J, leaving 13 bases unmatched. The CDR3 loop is CASSGSTGASTGNTIYF. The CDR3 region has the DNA TGTGCCAGCAGTGGATCGACAGGGGCTTCAACCGGAAACACCATATATTTT.

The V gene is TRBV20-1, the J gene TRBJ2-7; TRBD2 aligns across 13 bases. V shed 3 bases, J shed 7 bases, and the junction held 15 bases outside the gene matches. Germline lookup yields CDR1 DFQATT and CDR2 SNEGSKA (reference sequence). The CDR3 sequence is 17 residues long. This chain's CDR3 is CSASLLGTSGTPEEQYF. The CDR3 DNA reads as TGCAGTGCTAGTCTACTGGGGACTAGCGGGACTCCCGAGGAGCAGTACTTC.

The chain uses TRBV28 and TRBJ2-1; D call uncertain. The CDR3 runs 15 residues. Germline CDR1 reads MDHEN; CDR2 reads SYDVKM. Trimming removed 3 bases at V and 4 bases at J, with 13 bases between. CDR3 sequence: CASSLAGPFYNEQFF. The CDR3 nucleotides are TGTGCCAGCAGTTTGGCAGGTCCATTTTACAATGAGCAGTTCTTC.

CDR3 DNA: TGTGCCAGCAGCCGCCCGGGGGCCTACGAGCAGTACTTC. This codes for CASSRPGAYEQYF. The genes are TRBV5-4 and TRBJ2-7; TRBD2 might be the D (6 bases). This CDR3 contains 13 residues. The germline CDR1 and CDR2 sequences are SGHNT and YYREEE (reference sequence). V lost 4 bases and J lost 2, with 10 bases in between.

CDR3 amino acids: CASSPNTGIYYQPQHF. The CDR3 DNA follows: TGTGCCAGCAGCCCGAATACAGGGATTTACTATCAGCCCCAGCATTTT. This sequence joins TRBV5-5 and TRBJ1-5; D is possibly TRBD1 (6 bases). CDR1 is SGHKS, CDR2 YYEKEE, per germline (reference sequence). V lost 4 bases and J 5 bases, leaving 19 bases between the germline ends. This CDR3 comprises 16 residues.

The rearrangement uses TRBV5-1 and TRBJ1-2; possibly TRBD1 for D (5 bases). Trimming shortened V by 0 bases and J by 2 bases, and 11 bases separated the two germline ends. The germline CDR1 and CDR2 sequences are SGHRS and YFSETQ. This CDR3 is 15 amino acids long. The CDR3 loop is CASSLGVAGNYGYTF. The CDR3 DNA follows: TGCGCCAGCAGCTTGGGGGTCGCAGGGAACTATGGCTACACCTTC.

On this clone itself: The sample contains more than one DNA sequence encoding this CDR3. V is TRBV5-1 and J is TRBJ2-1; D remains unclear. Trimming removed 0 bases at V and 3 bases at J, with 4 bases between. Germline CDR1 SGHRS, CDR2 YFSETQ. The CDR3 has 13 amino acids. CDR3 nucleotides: TGCGCCAGCAGCTTGGATTACTACAATGAGCAGTTCTTC. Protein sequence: CASSLDYYNEQFF.

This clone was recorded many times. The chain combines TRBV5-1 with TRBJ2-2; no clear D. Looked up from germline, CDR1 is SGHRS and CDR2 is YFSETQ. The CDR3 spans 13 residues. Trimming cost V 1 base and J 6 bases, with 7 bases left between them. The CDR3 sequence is CASSLFISGELFF. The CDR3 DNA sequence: TGCGCCAGCAGCTTGTTTATTTCCGGGGAGCTGTTTTTT.

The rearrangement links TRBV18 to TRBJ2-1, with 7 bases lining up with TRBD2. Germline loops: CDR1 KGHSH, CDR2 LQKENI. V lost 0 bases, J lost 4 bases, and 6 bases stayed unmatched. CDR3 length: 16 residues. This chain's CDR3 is CASSPPGGNIYNEQFF. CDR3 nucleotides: TGTGCCAGCTCACCACCGGGGGGGAATATTTACAATGAGCAGTTCTTC.

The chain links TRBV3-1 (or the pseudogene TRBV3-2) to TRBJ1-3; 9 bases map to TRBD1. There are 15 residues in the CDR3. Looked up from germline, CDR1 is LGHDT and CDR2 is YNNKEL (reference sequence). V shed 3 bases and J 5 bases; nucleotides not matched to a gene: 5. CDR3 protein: CASSQNRGPRNTIYF. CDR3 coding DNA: TGTGCCAGCAGCCAGAACAGGGGGCCTAGAAACACCATATATTTT.

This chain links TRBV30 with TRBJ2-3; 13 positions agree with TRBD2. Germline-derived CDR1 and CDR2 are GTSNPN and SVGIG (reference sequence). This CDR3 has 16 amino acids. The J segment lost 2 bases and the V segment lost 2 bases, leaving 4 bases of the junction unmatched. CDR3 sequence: CAWSRTSGGHTDTQYF. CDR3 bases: TGTGCCTGGAGTCGGACTAGCGGGGGCCACACAGATACGCAGTATTTT. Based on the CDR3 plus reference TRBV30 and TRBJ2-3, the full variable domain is SQTIHQWPATLVQPVGSPLSLECTVEGTSNPNLYWYRQAAGRGLQLLFYSVGIGQISSEVPQNLSASRPQDRQFILSSKKLLLSDSGFYLCAWSRTSGGHTDTQYFGPGTRLTVL.

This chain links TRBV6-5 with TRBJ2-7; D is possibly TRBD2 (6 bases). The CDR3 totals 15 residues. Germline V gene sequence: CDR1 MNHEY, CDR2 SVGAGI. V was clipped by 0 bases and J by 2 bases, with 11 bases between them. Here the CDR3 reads CASSYSFRGTYEQYF. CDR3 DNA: TGTGCCAGCAGTTACTCATTTCGGGGGACCTACGAGCAGTACTTC.

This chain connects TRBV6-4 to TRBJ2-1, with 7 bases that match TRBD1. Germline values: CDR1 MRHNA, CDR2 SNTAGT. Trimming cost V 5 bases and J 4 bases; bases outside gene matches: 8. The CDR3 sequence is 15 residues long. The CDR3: CASSQGPGGYNEQFF. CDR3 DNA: TGTGCCAGCAGTCAGGGGCCAGGGGGATACAATGAGCAGTTCTTC.

The CDR3 protein is CASSQAQRLYSGNTIYF. The CDR3 region has the DNA TGTGCCAGCTCACAGGCGCAGCGCCTGTACTCTGGAAACACCATATATTTT. The rearrangement uses TRBV3-1 (or the pseudogene TRBV3-2) and TRBJ1-3, with D maybe TRBD1 (5 bases). The germline CDR1 and CDR2 sequences are LGHDT and YNNKEL (reference sequence). The V end was cut by 8 bases, the J end by 0 bases, with 20 bases between. The CDR3 is 17 residues long.

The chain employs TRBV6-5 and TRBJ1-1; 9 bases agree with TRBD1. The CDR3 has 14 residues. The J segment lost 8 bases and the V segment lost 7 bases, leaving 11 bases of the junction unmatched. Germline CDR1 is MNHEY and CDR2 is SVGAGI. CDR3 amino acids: CASNLGQGKPEAFF. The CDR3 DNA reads TGTGCCAGCAACCTGGGACAGGGAAAACCGGAAGCTTTCTTT.